The 19 T cell receptor beta chains listed next were all sequenced from one sample in a study of cytomegalovirus exposure and HLA in healthy donors. Primers: 60 Vbeta forward and 13 Jbeta reverse. Here immunoSEQ multiplex PCR was the method, and the copy in TCRdb shows in-frame clones only, minus some. Recorded for this sample: 120,000 to 150,000 clones. The sample comprised PBMCs. The receptors shown here come from a man aged 40-49 years in good health and CMV-seronegative.

The chain carries TRBV9 and TRBJ2-7, with D possibly being TRBD2 (6 bases). Looked up from germline, CDR1 is SGDLS and CDR2 is YYNGEE. This CDR3 is built from 14 residues. The V gene lost 0 bases and the J gene lost 3 bases, with 10 bases spanning the gap. The DNA for the CDR3 is TGTGCCAGCAGCGTAGCTAGCGCCGGCTACGAGCAGTACTTC. It translates to CASSVASAGYEQYF.

The CDR3 DNA sequence: TGTGCCAGCAGTCCCTGGACAGGAGCATATGAGCAGTTCTTC. It translates to CASSPWTGAYEQFF. This chain connects TRBV6-5 to TRBJ2-1; 7 nucleotides line up with TRBD1. V was clipped by 5 bases and J by 8 bases; unmatched bases: 9. Per the germline V gene, CDR1 is MNHEY and CDR2 is SVGAGI. The CDR3 loop spans 14 amino acids.

This chain connects TRBV2 to TRBJ1-2; 10 bases are shared with TRBD1. V lost 6 bases and J lost 6; bases outside the gene matches: 10. Germline-derived CDR1 and CDR2 are SNHLY and FYNNEI. CDR3 size: 15 residues. CDR3 residues: CASRKVEDRGNGYTF. The CDR3 DNA sequence: TGTGCCAGCAGGAAAGTCGAGGACAGGGGGAATGGCTACACCTTC.

V gene TRBV2 combines with J gene TRBJ2-5; D is possibly TRBD2 (5 bases). The DNA end is more similar to TRBJ2-7, so the J call may be wrong. CDR1 and CDR2 (germline): SNHLY, FYNNEI. The CDR3 is 12 residues long. In DNA form, the CDR3 reads TGTGCCAGCGGACGAGGGCTCAACGAGCAGTACTTC. Amino acids: CASGRGLNEQYF.

V gene TRBV25-1 combines with J gene TRBJ2-7; D ambiguous. The CDR3 covers 13 residues. Germline V gene lookup returns CDR1 MGHDK and CDR2 SYGVNS. Trimming removed 6 bases from V and 3 bases from J, with 12 bases in between. The CDR3, as DNA: TGTGCCAGCAGCCGACAACCAAGCTACGAGCAGTACTTC. This translates into CASSRQPSYEQYF.

V and J are TRBV5-6 and TRBJ1-2, with 7 positions matching TRBD1. In germline, CDR1 is SGHDT, CDR2 YYEEEE. Trimming took 0 bases from V and 4 from J; bases not matched to a gene: 6. The CDR3 sequence is 15 residues long. The CDR3 DNA reads TGTGCCAGCAGCTTGGTTCGGACAGGCGGCTATGGCTACACCTTC. Translating it yields CASSLVRTGGYGYTF.

V gene TRBV5-1 combines with J gene TRBJ1-2; D is unclear. Germline lookup yields CDR1 SGHRS and CDR2 YFSETQ. This CDR3 region has 14 residues. The V and J ends lost 3 bases and 4 bases respectively, with 13 bases between them. The CDR3 bases are TGCGCCAGCAGCTCCCGGTCCTTTCCCTATGGCTACACCTTC. As protein: CASSSRSFPYGYTF. Full variable domain (outside the CDR3, taken from reference TRBV5-1 and TRBJ1-2): KAGVTQTPRYLIKTRGQQVTLSCSPISGHRSVSWYQQTPGQGLQFLFEYFSETQRNKGNFPGRFSGRQFSNSRSEMNVSTLELGDSALYLCASSSRSFPYGYTFGSGTRLTVV.

The chain recombines TRBV4-3 with TRBJ1-2; 9 bases match TRBD1. The ends lost 0 bases at V and 4 bases at J; junction bases unmatched: 3. Germline CDR1 and CDR2: LGHNA and YSLEER. The length of the CDR3 is 15 residues. For the CDR3, the DNA is TGCGCCAGCAGCCAAGATGGGACAGGGCTCTATGGCTACACCTTC. Its protein is CASSQDGTGLYGYTF.

The chain recombines TRBV27 with TRBJ1-1; the match to TRBD1 covers 8 bases. The germline V gene encodes CDR1 MNHEY and CDR2 SMNVEV (reference sequence). J was trimmed by 5 bases and V by 2 bases; bases with no gene match: 7. CDR3 size: 15 residues. The CDR3 bases are TGTGCCAGCAGTTTAGCCGGAGGACAGGGAACTGAAGCTTTCTTT. Translation gives CASSLAGGQGTEAFF.

The chain carries TRBV5-1 and TRBJ2-4; D gene unclear. The CDR3 contains 14 residues. CDR1 SGHRS and CDR2 YFSETQ come from the germline V gene. Trimming pared 3 bases from V and 3 bases from J, leaving 10 bases between. DNA for the CDR3: TGCGCCAGCAGCTCGAACCGGGTCAAAAACATTCAGTACTTC. Its protein product is CASSSNRVKNIQYF.

The CDR3 DNA reads as TGTGCCAGTAGTGTTATGGGGGAGGTAAAGCCCCAGCATTTT. It translates to CASSVMGEVKPQHF. The chain employs TRBV19 and TRBJ1-5; possibly TRBD1 for D (5 bases). Germline V gives CDR1 LNHDA, CDR2 SQIVND (reference sequence). Trimming left V 5 bases short and J 8 bases short, with 16 bases between. This CDR3 has 14 residues.

The V gene is TRBV7-3, the J gene TRBJ2-1; tentative D call: TRBD2 (6 bases). With 5 bases removed from V and 6 bases from J, the gap between germline ends came to 23 bases. Looked up from germline, CDR1 is SGHTA and CDR2 is FQGTGA. This CDR3 is 17 amino acids long. CDR3 region: CASSPFLPRGTGNEQFF. In DNA, the CDR3 is TGTGCCAGCAGCCCTTTTTTACCCCGGGGGACGGGCAATGAGCAGTTCTTC.

The chain employs TRBV5-6 and TRBJ2-7, with 11 bases lining up with TRBD2. The germline CDR1 and CDR2 sequences are SGHDT and YYEEEE. The CDR3 is 14 residues long. J gave up 3 bases and V 1 base, and 0 bases lay outside the gene matches. The CDR3 here is CASSLTSGGYEQYF. In DNA, the CDR3 is TGTGCCAGCAGCTTGACTAGCGGGGGCTACGAGCAGTACTTC.

V usage is TRBV4-3 and J usage is TRBJ2-2; 12 bases match TRBD2. This CDR3 contains 19 residues. The V segment lost 0 bases and the J segment 0 bases; nucleotides outside the gene matches: 5. CDR1 and CDR2 (germline): LGHNA, YSLEER. The CDR3 protein is CASSQDLLAGGTNTGELFF. DNA of the CDR3: TGCGCCAGCAGCCAAGATCTACTAGCGGGGGGAACGAACACCGGGGAGCTGTTTTTT.

This chain joins TRBV7-2 and TRBJ1-1; no firm D call. Germline V gives CDR1 SGHTA, CDR2 FQGNSA. This CDR3 is built from 13 residues. V was cut by 5 bases and J by 2 bases, with 9 bases left in between. The CDR3 bases are TGTGCCAGCAGCCCGAGTCTTAACACTGAAGCTTTCTTT. This encodes CASSPSLNTEAFF.

This chain connects TRBV5-1 to TRBJ1-1, with TRBD1 identical over 7 bases. The CDR3 runs to 16 residues. CDR1 SGHRS and CDR2 YFSETQ come from the germline V gene. J gave up 3 bases and V 2 bases, and 10 bases lay outside the gene matches. DNA for the CDR3: TGCGCCAGCAGCTTTGGGGACAGAACCTCCCACACTGAAGCTTTCTTT. Translating it yields CASSFGDRTSHTEAFF.

This CDR3 reads CASSFPQSGAQQFF. In nucleotides, the CDR3 is TGTGCCAGCAGCTTCCCCCAGAGCGGAGCTCAGCAGTTCTTC. The J gene is TRBJ2-1, the V gene TRBV7-2, with D perhaps matching TRBD2 (5 bases). CDR1 is SGHTA, CDR2 FQGNSA, per germline. Trimming stripped 3 bases from V and 11 bases from J, with 17 bases between. The length of the CDR3 is 14 residues. The entire variable domain, with the rest obtained from reference TRBV7-2 and TRBJ2-1, is as follows: GAGVSQSPSNKVTEKGKDVELRCDPISGHTALYWYRQSLGQGLEFLIYFQGNSAPDKSGLPSDRFSAERTGGSVSTLTIQRTQQEDSAVYLCASSFPQSGAQQFFGPGTRLTVL.

J is TRBJ2-5 and V is TRBV4-2; 9 bases fit TRBD2. Trimming cost V 4 bases and J 4 bases; bases outside gene matches: 13. Germline CDR1 and CDR2: LGHNA and YNFKEQ. This CDR3 spans 17 amino acids. The CDR3 sequence is CASSPKLSGGPPETQYF. DNA for the CDR3: TGTGCCAGCAGCCCAAAGCTTAGCGGGGGACCTCCAGAGACCCAGTACTTC.

The chain recombines TRBV29-1 with TRBJ1-4, with TRBD1 matching 9 bases. The germline gives CDR1 SQVTM, CDR2 ANQGSEA. With V trimmed by 7 bases and J by 8 bases, 8 bases remained unmatched. The length of the CDR3 is 13 residues. This CDR3 is CSARDRALEKLFF. The DNA for the CDR3 is TGCAGCGCCCGGGACAGGGCCTTAGAAAAACTGTTTTTT. Together with reference TRBV29-1 and TRBJ1-4, the CDR3 gives the full variable domain: SAVISQKPSRDICQRGTSLTIQCQVDSQVTMMFWYRQQPGQSLTLIATANQGSEATYESGFVIDKFPISRPNLTFSTLTVSNMSPEDSSIYLCSARDRALEKLFFGSGTQLSVL.